These 32 T cell receptor beta chains were all obtained from the same sample, sequenced in a study of T cells after posttransplantation cyclophosphamide. Clones were sequenced by immunoSEQ multiplex PCR, and TCRdb holds only the in-frame ones, with some missing. Reported are tens of thousands of clones, none seen only once; the ten largest carry 2% to 2.5%. Sequenced sample: PBMCs. Receptors originate from a man aged 35 to 55 in good health, CMV-negative, and a related stem cell transplant donor.

This clone was detected many times. V is TRBV11-2 and J is TRBJ1-4, with D perhaps matching TRBD1 (6 bases). This CDR3 has 15 residues. Between the trimmed V and J ends, which lost 5 bases and 7 bases, there was a span of 17 bases. The germline V gene has CDR1 SGHAT and CDR2 FQNNGV. CDR3 residues: CASSRGDRLVEKLFF. The CDR3 DNA follows: TGTGCCAGCAGCCGGGGCGACAGGCTAGTTGAAAAACTGTTTTTT. Using reference TRBV11-2 and TRBJ1-4 for the parts outside the CDR3, the full variable domain is EAGVAQSPRYKIIEKRQSVAFWCNPISGHATLYWYQQILGQGPKLLIQFQNNGVVDDSQLPKDRFSAERLKGVDSTLKIQPAKLEDSAVYLCASSRGDRLVEKLFFGSGTQLSVL.

This clone was observed many times. V gene TRBV4-1 combines with J gene TRBJ1-4; no clear D gene. The CDR3 consists of 15 residues. The germline V and J ends were trimmed by 3 bases and 0 bases, with 8 bases remaining between them. The germline V gene has CDR1 MGHRA and CDR2 YSYEKL. In DNA form, the CDR3 reads TGCGCCAGCAGCCAGGGCCCGACAACTAATGAAAAACTGTTTTTT. This translates into CASSQGPTTNEKLFF.

V usage is TRBV6-5 and J usage is TRBJ1-6, with D possibly matching TRBD1 (5 bases). The germline V and J ends were trimmed by 3 bases and 8 bases, with 11 bases remaining between them. The germline V gene has CDR1 MNHEY and CDR2 SVGAGI. The CDR3 has 14 residues. The CDR3 coding sequence is TGTGCCAGCAGTTATGGGGGGAGGGATTCACCCCTCCACTTT. Amino acids: CASSYGGRDSPLHF.

This clone was seen at least ten times. The gene calls are TRBV28 and TRBJ1-1; D perhaps matches TRBD1 (5 bases). The CDR3 runs to 16 residues. Per the germline V gene, CDR1 is MDHEN and CDR2 is SYDVKM. Trimming cost V 1 base and J 3 bases, with 15 bases left between them. Written as DNA, the CDR3 is TGTGCCAGCAGTTTATTGTGGGGACTAGCGGACACTGAAGCTTTCTTT. This sequence encodes CASSLLWGLADTEAFF.

Only a few counts were recorded for this clone. This sequence joins TRBV5-5 and TRBJ2-1; 9 bases fit TRBD2. Germline values: CDR1 SGHKS, CDR2 YYEKEE (reference sequence). This CDR3 region has 17 residues. With V trimmed by 2 bases and J by 0 bases, 6 bases remained unmatched. DNA for the CDR3: TGTGCCAGCAGCTTTGAACTAGCGGGCCTCTCCTACAATGAGCAGTTCTTC. Translating gives CASSFELAGLSYNEQFF.

Ten or more counts support this clone. The rearrangement joins TRBV6-5 to TRBJ2-1; a weak D match, TRBD2 (6 bases). V lost 4 bases and J lost 9, with 13 bases in between. The germline V gene has CDR1 MNHEY and CDR2 SVGAGI. The CDR3 runs 13 residues. The DNA for the CDR3 is TGTGCCAGCAGTTGGGACTCTGGGGGTGAGCAGTTCTTC. It yields the protein CASSWDSGGEQFF.

There are many counts of this clone. The chain uses TRBV14 and TRBJ2-1; 10 nucleotides agree with TRBD2. The CDR3 length is 17 residues. The germline CDR1 and CDR2 sequences are SGHDN and FVKESK. V gave up 6 bases and J gave up 4 bases; unmatched junction bases: 12. CDR3 sequence: CASSLFGLAEKYNEQFF. The CDR3 DNA follows: TGTGCCAGCAGTTTATTCGGACTAGCGGAGAAATACAATGAGCAGTTCTTC.

This clone was seen at least ten times. The chain employs TRBV28 and TRBJ1-1; 10 bases are shared with TRBD1. V trimming: 6 bases; J trimming: 1 base; junction bases outside the gene matches: 2. Per the germline V gene, CDR1 is MDHEN and CDR2 is SYDVKM. The CDR3 extends over 14 amino acids. The CDR3 nucleotides are TGTGCCAGCAGCCGGGACAGGGGGAACACTGAAGCTTTCTTT. As protein: CASSRDRGNTEAFF.

This clone was counted ten times or more. J is TRBJ2-7 and V is TRBV5-1; 7 nucleotides agree with TRBD1. The J segment lost 3 bases and the V segment lost 3 bases, leaving 9 bases of the junction unmatched. The CDR3 is 15 residues long. Germline CDR1 and CDR2: SGHRS and YFSETQ. The CDR3 spells CASSWGQGVIYEQYF. The CDR3 region has the DNA TGCGCCAGCAGCTGGGGGCAGGGGGTAATCTACGAGCAGTACTTC. The full variable domain, rest sourced from reference TRBV5-1 and TRBJ2-7, is KAGVTQTPRYLIKTRGQQVTLSCSPISGHRSVSWYQQTPGQGLQFLFEYFSETQRNKGNFPGRFSGRQFSNSRSEMNVSTLELGDSALYLCASSWGQGVIYEQYFGPGTRLTVT.

In this sample, this clone turned up many times. The chain combines TRBV5-5 with TRBJ2-7; the match to TRBD2 covers 11 bases. Germline values: CDR1 SGHKS, CDR2 YYEKEE (reference sequence). The V gene end was trimmed by 4 bases and the J gene end by 4 bases; junction bases not matched to a gene: 7. The CDR3 spans 15 residues. The DNA of the CDR3 is TGTGCCAGCAGCCCGGGAAGGACTAGCGGGTACGAGCAGTACTTC. It codes for CASSPGRTSGYEQYF.

This clone was found many times. The chain links TRBV27 to TRBJ2-7; D ambiguous. The CDR3 is 15 residues long. Germline V CDR1 and CDR2: MNHEY, SMNVEV (reference sequence). Trimming left V 6 bases short and J 6 bases short, with 21 bases between. This CDR3 reads CASSVRSGFGTEQYF. CDR3 nucleotide sequence: TGTGCCAGCAGCGTACGGTCCGGGTTCGGCACCGAGCAGTACTTC.

This clone was seen many times. The V gene is TRBV19, the J gene TRBJ1-1; TRBD1 is a possible D gene (6 bases). This CDR3 region has 13 residues. From germline, CDR1 is LNHDA and CDR2 SQIVND (reference sequence). Trimming removed 5 bases from V and 3 bases from J, with 10 bases in between. Here the CDR3 DNA reads TGTGCCAGTAGTGCTAACAGGGACACTGAAGCTTTCTTT. It specifies CASSANRDTEAFF. Combining the CDR3 with reference TRBV19 and TRBJ1-1 gives the whole variable domain DGGITQSPKYLFRKEGQNVTLSCEQNLNHDAMYWYRQDPGQGLRLIYYSQIVNDFQKGDIAEGYSVSREKKESFPLTVTSAQKNPTAFYLCASSANRDTEAFFGQGTRLTVV.

This clone was seen at least ten times. The chain uses TRBV28 and TRBJ2-7, with D possibly TRBD2 on 5 matching bases. The germline V gene encodes CDR1 MDHEN and CDR2 SYDVKM. There are 14 residues in the CDR3. V was cut by 2 bases and J by 3 bases, with 11 bases left in between. The DNA for the CDR3 is TGTGCCAGCAGTTTAGACTACAGTATCTACGAGCAGTACTTC. Translation: CASSLDYSIYEQYF.

This clone was recorded many times. The J gene is TRBJ2-7, the V gene TRBV19; TRBD2 might be the D (6 bases). CDR3 length equals 13 residues. The V gene lost 4 bases and the J gene lost 3 bases, with 10 bases spanning the gap. CDR1 LNHDA and CDR2 SQIVND come from the germline V gene (reference sequence). The chain's CDR3 is CASSTPSDYEQYF. For the CDR3, the DNA is TGTGCCAGTAGTACACCTAGCGACTACGAGCAGTACTTC.

This clone was picked up many times. The chain combines TRBV5-1 with TRBJ1-1; D unresolved. Germline values: CDR1 SGHRS, CDR2 YFSETQ. V lost 1 base to trimming and J lost 1 base, with 8 bases between them. The CDR3 is made up of 14 amino acids. The CDR3: CASSLYGENTEAFF. Here the CDR3 DNA reads TGCGCCAGCAGCTTGTACGGAGAGAACACTGAAGCTTTCTTT.

This clone was detected ten times or more. The chain links TRBV29-1 to TRBJ2-1, with D possibly matching TRBD2 (5 bases). Trimming removed 7 bases at V and 9 bases at J, with 10 bases between. The CDR3 sequence is 10 residues long. CDR1 is SQVTM, CDR2 ANQGSEA, per germline. DNA for the CDR3: TGCAGCGCGGGAAGAGGTGAGCAGTTCTTC. This sequence encodes CSAGRGEQFF.

The sample holds many counts of this clone. The rearrangement uses TRBV7-8 and TRBJ2-7, with 10 bases aligning to TRBD2. The CDR3 spans 17 residues. The J segment lost 0 bases and the V segment lost 5 bases, leaving 10 bases of the junction unmatched. Germline assignment: CDR1 SGHVS and CDR2 FQNEAQ. The CDR3 here is CASSLSTSGAFSYEQYF. In nucleotides, the CDR3 is TGTGCCAGCAGCCTGTCAACTAGCGGGGCCTTCTCCTACGAGCAGTACTTC.

This clone was seen repeatedly, ten times or more. This chain links TRBV28 with TRBJ1-5, with D perhaps TRBD1 (5 bases). V lost 6 bases, J lost 1 base, and 13 bases lay in between. Germline-derived CDR1 and CDR2 are MDHEN and SYDVKM. The CDR3 consists of 15 residues. Here the CDR3 DNA reads TGTGCCAGCAGGCTTACAGGAATGAGCAATCAGCCCCAGCATTTT. It encodes CASRLTGMSNQPQHF.

The sample holds many counts of this clone. The chain has TRBV6-6 and TRBJ1-5; D gene uncertain. CDR1 is MNHNY and CDR2 is SVGAGI in the germline V gene (reference sequence). Trimming stripped 7 bases from V and 2 bases from J, with 6 bases between. The CDR3 has 12 amino acids. As DNA, the CDR3 is TGTGCCAGCAATTTCGGCAATCAGCCCCAGCATTTT. It translates to CASNFGNQPQHF.

This clone was picked up many times. V gene TRBV27 combines with J gene TRBJ2-7; 9 nucleotides line up with TRBD1. This CDR3 has 16 amino acids. Germline V gene sequence: CDR1 MNHEY, CDR2 SMNVEV (reference sequence). V lost 6 bases, J lost 3 bases, and 12 bases stayed unmatched. The CDR3 here is CASRTLTGGIVYEQYF. DNA for the CDR3: TGTGCCAGCAGAACCCTCACAGGGGGCATCGTCTACGAGCAGTACTTC.

This clone came up many times. The chain has TRBV30 and TRBJ2-1; 9 nucleotides line up with TRBD2. The J segment lost 0 bases and the V segment lost 1 base, leaving 1 base of the junction unmatched. CDR1 is GTSNPN and CDR2 is SVGIG in the germline V gene (reference sequence). This CDR3 comprises 15 residues. This CDR3 reads CAWSELAGSYNEQFF. In nucleotides, the CDR3 is TGTGCCTGGAGTGAACTAGCGGGCTCCTACAATGAGCAGTTCTTC.

Ten or more counts support this clone. The chain recombines TRBV18 with TRBJ2-3, with 12 bases lining up with TRBD2. CDR1 and CDR2 (germline): KGHSH, LQKENI. The CDR3 runs to 16 residues. V gave up 2 bases and J gave up 4 bases; unmatched junction bases: 4. CDR3 in amino acids: CASSPETSGSADTQYF. The CDR3 DNA reads TGTGCCAGCTCACCAGAGACTAGCGGGAGTGCAGATACGCAGTATTTT.

In its sample, this clone was seen many times. The chain couples TRBV15 to TRBJ2-1; weak D call: TRBD2 (7 bases). V gave up 0 bases and J gave up 0 bases, with 12 bases separating them. This CDR3 region has 17 residues. CDR1 is LNHNV, CDR2 YYDKDF, per germline (reference sequence). CDR3 protein: CATSRDRGDYSYNEQFF. In DNA, the CDR3 is TGTGCCACCAGCAGAGATAGGGGGGACTACTCCTACAATGAGCAGTTCTTC.

This clone was found many times. This chain joins TRBV19 and TRBJ1-4, with 10 bases identical to TRBD1. V lost 9 bases and J lost 8; bases outside the gene matches: 9. Germline V lookup: CDR1 LNHDA, CDR2 SQIVND (reference sequence). The CDR3 runs 14 residues. In DNA, the CDR3 is TGTGCCAGCAACCCCGGGACAGGGGACGAAAAACTGTTTTTT. This codes for CASNPGTGDEKLFF.

This clone was seen a few times. The identical CDR3 is also encoded by other nucleotide sequences in the sample. This chain's CDR3 is CASSFRQGGKQPQHF. The CDR3 DNA is TGTGCCAGTAGTTTCCGACAGGGAGGTAAACAGCCCCAGCATTTT. This sequence joins TRBV6-1 and TRBJ1-5, with 7 positions matching TRBD1. This CDR3 is built from 15 residues. After removal of 9 bases from V and 7 bases from J, the junction contained 15 bases not matched to a gene. Per germline, CDR1 MNHNS and CDR2 SASEGT.

This clone was recorded at least ten times. The chain is built from TRBV28 and TRBJ2-7; TRBD1 aligns across 11 bases. The trim removed 6 bases at V and 4 bases at J, leaving 14 bases unmatched. The CDR3 loop spans 17 amino acids. In germline, CDR1 is MDHEN, CDR2 SYDVKM. In nucleotides, the CDR3 is TGTGCCAGCAGCTCACCCGGACAGGGGGCGAGTACGTACGAGCAGTACTTC. It codes for CASSSPGQGASTYEQYF.

This clone was counted many times. The V and J genes are TRBV28 and TRBJ2-3, with TRBD1 matching 7 bases. This CDR3 region has 13 residues. The germline CDR1 and CDR2 sequences are MDHEN and SYDVKM. The V segment lost 5 bases and the J segment 2 bases; nucleotides outside the gene matches: 1. The CDR3: CASSTGDTDTQYF. CDR3 DNA: TGTGCCAGCAGTACAGGGGACACAGATACGCAGTATTTT.

In its sample, this clone was seen many times. V is TRBV6-5 and J is TRBJ1-2, with D maybe TRBD1 (5 bases). The germline gives CDR1 MNHEY, CDR2 SVGAGI. Trimming took 5 bases from V and 2 from J, leaving 12 bases between them. The CDR3 consists of 14 residues. Here the CDR3 DNA reads TGTGCCAGCAGTCGATCGACAGTGAACTATGGCTACACCTTC. Translating it yields CASSRSTVNYGYTF.

This clone was picked up many times. The chain joins TRBV6-4 to TRBJ1-5; possibly TRBD1 for D (5 bases). The V and J ends lost 1 base and 5 bases respectively, with 15 bases between them. Germline V gene sequence: CDR1 MRHNA, CDR2 SNTAGT. This CDR3 region has 16 residues. The DNA for the CDR3 is TGTGCCAGCAGTGACTGTGTCAGGGTGATGGATCAGCCCCAGCATTTT. Protein product: CASSDCVRVMDQPQHF.

This clone was seen repeatedly, ten times or more. The chain recombines TRBV14 with TRBJ2-1, with 11 bases lining up with TRBD2. J was trimmed by 12 bases and V by 0 bases; bases with no gene match: 13. The CDR3 contains 17 residues. Germline V lookup: CDR1 SGHDN, CDR2 FVKESK. CDR3: CASSQEVAGGPPSGQFF. In DNA, the CDR3 is TGTGCCAGCAGCCAAGAAGTAGCGGGAGGGCCGCCGTCGGGGCAGTTCTTC.

This clone was picked up many times. The rearrangement joins TRBV5-4 to TRBJ2-7; no reliable D call. The V end was cut by 0 bases, the J end by 6 bases, with 10 bases between. Germline CDR1 reads SGHNT; CDR2 reads YYREEE (reference sequence). The CDR3 covers 13 residues. The CDR3 nucleotides read TGTGCCAGCAGCTTGGGGTCGAGGCGCGAGCAGTACTTC. As protein: CASSLGSRREQYF.

Many counts were recorded for this clone. The rearrangement uses TRBV6-6 and TRBJ1-5; perhaps TRBD1 as D (5 bases). V was pared by 6 bases and J by 1 base, with 10 bases between. The CDR3 covers 14 residues. Germline V gives CDR1 MNHNY, CDR2 SVGAGI (reference sequence). The CDR3 DNA follows: TGTGCCAGCAGCACAGGCGAGAGCAATCAGCCCCAGCATTTT. It yields the protein CASSTGESNQPQHF.